The rows below give T cell receptor beta chains drawn from one sample of a study of cytomegalovirus exposure and HLA in healthy donors. The repertoire was sequenced with immunoSEQ multiplex PCR; TCRdb's copy has only in-frame clones and lacks some. Seen here are 150,000 to 200,000 clones, roughly 90% observed once, and the top ten hold almost 2%. The sample was PBMCs. The receptors here all came from a woman younger than 35 in good health and CMV-seronegative. Both conserved end residues are part of each CDR3. Each record gives: J gene, D gene, V gene, clone size, CDR3 protein, CDR3 DNA. D genes are given only for firm matches. Clone size is not always given. Where it is, it says once, few, many or a class for expanded clones.

>TRBJ1-4|TRBD1|TRBV7-9|-
CSSSFPTGGNEKLFF
TGTTCCAGCAGCTTTCCCACAGGGGGTAATGAAAAACTGTTTTTT
>TRBJ1-1|-|TRBV19|once
CASNVFGSHTEAFF
TGTGCCAGTAACGTCTTTGGGAGTCACACTGAAGCTTTCTTT
>TRBJ2-5|-|TRBV2|once
CASRLLQETQYF
TGTGCCAGCAGGTTACTACAAGAGACCCAGTACTTC
>TRBJ2-3|TRBD2|TRBV2|-
CASAPSGRETDTQYF
TGTGCCAGCGCCCCTAGCGGGAGGGAGACAGATACGCAGTATTTT
>TRBJ1-2|TRBD1|TRBV2|-
CASSTDRRRGDTF
TGTGCCAGCAGTACGGACAGGAGGAGGGGGGACACCTTC
>TRBJ2-7|-|TRBV7-8|-
CASSLPGSYEQYF
TGTGCCAGCAGCTTACCGGGATCCTACGAGCAGTACTTC
>TRBJ2-5|TRBD1|TRBV12-5|-
CASGRGQQETQYF
TGTGCTAGTGGAAGGGGGCAGCAGGAGACCCAGTACTTC
>TRBJ2-3|TRBD1|TRBV28|-
CATGQGTDTQYF
TGTGCCACGGGACAGGGAACAGATACGCAGTATTTT
>TRBJ1-2|-|TRBV28|-
CASSLLSEVPSYGYTF
TGTGCCAGCAGTTTACTATCCGAGGTTCCCAGCTATGGCTACACCTTC
>TRBJ1-4|TRBD1|TRBV5-1|-
CASSFVTGTGSNEKLFF
TGCGCCAGCAGCTTCGTTACGGGGACAGGGAGTAATGAAAAACTGTTTTTT
>TRBJ2-3|-|TRBV5-1|-
CASSLRRAGAYKNDTQYF
TGCGCCAGCAGCTTGCGGCGGGCGGGGGCTTATAAAAATGATACGCAGTATTTT
>TRBJ2-1|TRBD2|TRBV23-1|-
CASSPTSGRDNEQFF
TGCGCCAGCAGCCCGACTAGCGGGAGGGACAATGAGCAGTTCTTC
>TRBJ1-5|-|TRBV7-9|-
CASSLAGGRQPQHF
TGTGCCAGCAGCTTAGCGGGAGGGCGTCAGCCCCAGCATTTT
>TRBJ1-2|-|TRBV6-6|-
CASRRTDLGYTF
TGTGCCAGCAGGCGGACGGACTTAGGCTACACCTTC